One sample yielded the 18 T cell receptor beta chains listed below, sequenced in a study of Ad26.COV2.S vaccination and SARS-CoV-2 variants. Clones were read by immunoSEQ multiplex PCR, and TCRdb kept only the in-frame ones, dropping some. The profile shows under 95,000 clones, about four fifths of them singletons. Sample: peripheral blood, taken after recovery from COVID-19. These receptors came from a human donor who had recovered from COVID-19.

The chain carries TRBV19 and TRBJ1-4; TRBD1 agrees at 7 bases. The V gene end was trimmed by 10 bases and the J gene end by 7 bases; junction bases not matched to a gene: 9. The CDR3 consists of 13 residues. CDR1 and CDR2 (germline): LNHDA, SQIVND (reference sequence). The CDR3 sequence: CATRIGGTEKLFF. Here the CDR3 DNA reads TGTGCCACCCGGATAGGGGGCACTGAAAAACTGTTTTTT.

The chain is built from TRBV5-1 and TRBJ1-6; a possible D gene is TRBD1 (5 bases). CDR3 length equals 14 residues. Germline loops: CDR1 SGHRS, CDR2 YFSETQ. V gave up 5 bases and J gave up 10 bases, with 16 bases separating them. CDR3 sequence: CASRWGNPESPLHF. The CDR3 DNA is TGCGCCAGCAGGTGGGGGAATCCGGAATCACCCCTCCACTTT. Full variable domain (remainder filled in from reference TRBV5-1 and TRBJ1-6): KAGVTQTPRYLIKTRGQQVTLSCSPISGHRSVSWYQQTPGQGLQFLFEYFSETQRNKGNFPGRFSGRQFSNSRSEMNVSTLELGDSALYLCASRWGNPESPLHFGNGTRLTVT.

This clone showed up just a few times. The V call is TRBV3-1 (or the pseudogene TRBV3-2), the J call TRBJ1-3; unclear D gene. Germline CDR1 reads LGHDT; CDR2 reads YNNKEL (reference sequence). The CDR3 spans 15 residues. The V and J ends lost 0 bases and 4 bases respectively, with 10 bases between them. CDR3: CASSQEMAGGNTIYF. CDR3 sequence (DNA): TGTGCCAGCAGCCAAGAGATGGCAGGCGGAAACACCATATATTTT.

CDR3 sequence reads: CASSPRRRGDSGANVLTF. CDR3 nucleotide sequence: TGTGCCAGCAGCCCCAGGCGGCGGGGGGACTCTGGGGCCAACGTCCTGACTTTC. The chain recombines TRBV7-8 with TRBJ2-6; 8 nucleotides align to TRBD2. The CDR3 length is 18 residues. V gave up 5 bases and J gave up 0 bases; unmatched junction bases: 9. CDR1 SGHVS and CDR2 FQNEAQ come from the germline V gene. Variable domain in full (rest from reference TRBV7-8 and TRBJ2-6): GAGVSQSPRYKVAKRGQDVALRCDPISGHVSLFWYQQALGQGPEFLTYFQNEAQLDKSGLPSDRFFAERPEGSVSTLKIQRTQQEDSAVYLCASSPRRRGDSGANVLTFGAGSRLTVL.

This chain joins TRBV19 and TRBJ1-2, with a tentative D call TRBD1 (5 bases). The length of the CDR3 is 14 residues. Germline V CDR1 and CDR2: LNHDA, SQIVND (reference sequence). Trimming pared 2 bases from V and 4 bases from J, leaving 11 bases between. The CDR3 region has the DNA TGTGCCAGTAGTATAAGGGGCGGTGGCTATGGCTACACCTTC. This encodes CASSIRGGGYGYTF.

This sequence joins TRBV27 and TRBJ1-1; D is undetermined. The CDR3 runs to 14 residues. In germline, CDR1 is MNHEY, CDR2 SMNVEV (reference sequence). The V and J ends lost 7 bases and 0 bases respectively, with 12 bases between them. The CDR3 loop reads CASKGLGLNTEAFF. Here the CDR3 DNA reads TGTGCCAGCAAAGGGTTGGGGTTGAACACTGAAGCTTTCTTT.

This clone was counted once. V is TRBV28 and J is TRBJ1-2; 9 bases match TRBD1. Germline V gene lookup returns CDR1 MDHEN and CDR2 SYDVKM. Germline trimming cut 8 bases from V and 8 bases from J; bases unmatched to any gene: 9. The CDR3 length is 13 residues. In nucleotides, the CDR3 is TGTGCCAGCGAAACAGGGGGCTCTCGAGGCTACACCTTC. Translation gives CASETGGSRGYTF.

The chain has TRBV9 and TRBJ2-7, with D perhaps matching TRBD2 (5 bases). Per germline, CDR1 SGDLS and CDR2 YYNGEE. This CDR3 has 16 residues. Trimming removed 2 bases from V and 2 bases from J, with 17 bases in between. CDR3 DNA sequence: TGTGCCAGCAGCGTTCGGACGGACTCTCCCCCCTACGAGCAGTACTTC. The encoded protein is CASSVRTDSPPYEQYF.

This clone has just a few counts. The CDR3 DNA is TGTGCCACCAGTGATCCGGTTGGAGACAGGGCCGATGAGCAGTTCTTC. It encodes CATSDPVGDRADEQFF. The chain joins TRBV24-1 to TRBJ2-1; TRBD1 aligns across 7 bases. V shed 3 bases, J shed 8 bases, and the junction held 12 bases outside the gene matches. The CDR3 spans 16 residues. Germline V gene sequence: CDR1 KGHDR, CDR2 SFDVKD.

J is TRBJ1-2 and V is TRBV12-3 or TRBV12-4; perhaps TRBD1 as D (6 bases). With 6 bases removed from V and 3 bases from J, the gap between germline ends came to 11 bases. This CDR3 is 13 amino acids long. The CDR3 is CASRDRLYYGYTF. The CDR3 bases are TGTGCCAGCAGGGACAGACTTTACTATGGCTACACCTTC.

The genes are TRBV4-3 and TRBJ1-5; the D is unclear. Trimming pared 1 base from V and 4 bases from J, leaving 5 bases between. This CDR3 has 13 amino acids. The germline V gene has CDR1 LGHNA and CDR2 YSLEER. CDR3 sequence: CASSQGLNQPQHF. CDR3 DNA: TGCGCCAGCAGCCAAGGCTTGAATCAGCCCCAGCATTTT.

This clone was observed once. The V call is TRBV4-3, the J call TRBJ1-3, with 10 nucleotides matching TRBD1. This CDR3 contains 16 residues. The germline CDR1 and CDR2 sequences are LGHNA and YSLEER. With 5 bases clipped from V and 0 bases from J, the junction kept 4 bases outside the gene matches. CDR3 nucleotide sequence: TGCGCCAGCAGCGAGGACAGGGGGTACTCTGGAAACACCATATATTTT. Protein sequence: CASSEDRGYSGNTIYF.

This chain links TRBV5-5 with TRBJ2-1, with D possibly matching TRBD2 (6 bases). The V end lost 6 bases, the J end lost 7 bases, and 11 bases lay between the germline ends. Per germline, CDR1 SGHKS and CDR2 YYEKEE (reference sequence). This CDR3 is 12 amino acids long. The CDR3 DNA reads TGTGCCAGCACCTGGGAGGCTAATGAGCAGTTCTTC. Its protein product is CASTWEANEQFF.

This chain uses TRBV7-2 with TRBJ2-7, with 8 bases fitting TRBD2. The CDR3 contains 14 residues. Germline loops: CDR1 SGHTA, CDR2 FQGNSA. The V gene end was trimmed by 2 bases and the J gene end by 2 bases; junction bases not matched to a gene: 2. The DNA for the CDR3 is TGTGCCAGCAGCTTACTAGCGGGCACCTACGAGCAGTACTTC. It translates to CASSLLAGTYEQYF.

In its sample, this clone was seen once. This chain joins TRBV6-2 or TRBV6-3 and TRBJ1-1; D gene ambiguous. The CDR3 spans 14 residues. V was shortened by 2 bases and J by 0 bases, with 7 bases between the two germline ends. Germline V CDR1 and CDR2: MNHEY, SVGEGT. The CDR3 DNA is TGTGCCAGCAGTTACGTGTCTATGAACACTGAAGCTTTCTTT. Amino acids: CASSYVSMNTEAFF.

This chain uses TRBV5-6 with TRBJ2-7; D possibly corresponds to TRBD1 (6 bases). Trimming took off 3 bases at V and 3 bases at J, with 7 bases between the two ends. The CDR3 runs 12 residues. Germline V gene lookup returns CDR1 SGHDT and CDR2 YYEEEE. The CDR3 is CASSSRGYEQYF. The CDR3 nucleotides read TGTGCCAGCAGCTCCAGGGGCTACGAGCAGTACTTC.

This rearrangement joins TRBV28 to TRBJ1-4; 9 bases line up with TRBD1. This CDR3 has 15 residues. Trimming took 5 bases from V and 7 from J; bases not matched to a gene: 8. The germline V gene encodes CDR1 MDHEN and CDR2 SYDVKM. CDR3 in DNA: TGTGCCAGCAGTCTGAAACAGGGGGCCATTGAAAAACTGTTTTTT. This translates into CASSLKQGAIEKLFF.

The V and J genes are TRBV28 and TRBJ1-1, with D uncertain. Germline V gene lookup returns CDR1 MDHEN and CDR2 SYDVKM. V lost 6 bases to trimming and J lost 6 bases, with 20 bases between them. The CDR3 extends over 15 amino acids. CDR3 DNA sequence: TGTGCCAGCAGCGCGTCCCCATCAGCCGTCCCTGAAGCTTTCTTT. Its protein is CASSASPSAVPEAFF.